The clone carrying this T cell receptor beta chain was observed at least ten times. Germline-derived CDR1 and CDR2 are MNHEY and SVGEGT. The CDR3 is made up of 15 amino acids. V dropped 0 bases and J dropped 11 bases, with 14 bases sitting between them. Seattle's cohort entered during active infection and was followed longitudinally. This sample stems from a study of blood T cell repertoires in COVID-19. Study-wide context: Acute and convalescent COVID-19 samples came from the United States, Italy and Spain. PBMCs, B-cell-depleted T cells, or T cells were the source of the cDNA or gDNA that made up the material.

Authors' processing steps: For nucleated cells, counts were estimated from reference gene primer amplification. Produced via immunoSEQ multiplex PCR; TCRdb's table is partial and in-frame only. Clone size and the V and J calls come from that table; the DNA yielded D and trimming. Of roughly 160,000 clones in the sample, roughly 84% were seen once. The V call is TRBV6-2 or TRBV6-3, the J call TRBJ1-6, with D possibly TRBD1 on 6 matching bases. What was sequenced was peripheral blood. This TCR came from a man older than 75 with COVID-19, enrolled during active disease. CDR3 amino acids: CASSYSQGWGPPLHF. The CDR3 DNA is TGTGCCAGCAGTTACTCGCAGGGATGGGGGCCACCCCTCCACTTT.